This T cell receptor beta chain was sequenced during a study of beta chain features in type 1 diabetes. Study background: There was similarity between patients and healthy donors in age, gender and cell yields.

This CDR3 region has 13 residues. Germline V gene sequence: CDR1 SGHTA, CDR2 FQGNSA. V lost 4 bases, J lost 3 bases, and 7 bases lay in between. The authors sorted CD4+ naive, central memory, regulatory and stem cell-like memory cells via CD45RO/CCR7/CD25/CD127/CD95/CD27. Sequencing targeted expressed TCRB transcripts, as all isolated RNA had been reverse transcribed. Sequenced naive, central memory and regulatory T cell samples produced an average of about 3.57 million reads. Assay: immunoSEQ multiplex PCR; the TCRdb copy retains only in-frame clones and omits some. The data hold 860,000 or so clones, with around a sixth observed a single time.

The TCR originated in a woman aged 18-35 years in good health. The sequencing sample was made of naive CD4+ T cells from blood. The chain uses TRBV7-2 and TRBJ1-3; D is undetermined. The CDR3 here is CASSSGGGNTIYF. CDR3 nucleotide sequence: TGTGCCAGCAGCTCGGGAGGTGGAAACACCATATATTTT.